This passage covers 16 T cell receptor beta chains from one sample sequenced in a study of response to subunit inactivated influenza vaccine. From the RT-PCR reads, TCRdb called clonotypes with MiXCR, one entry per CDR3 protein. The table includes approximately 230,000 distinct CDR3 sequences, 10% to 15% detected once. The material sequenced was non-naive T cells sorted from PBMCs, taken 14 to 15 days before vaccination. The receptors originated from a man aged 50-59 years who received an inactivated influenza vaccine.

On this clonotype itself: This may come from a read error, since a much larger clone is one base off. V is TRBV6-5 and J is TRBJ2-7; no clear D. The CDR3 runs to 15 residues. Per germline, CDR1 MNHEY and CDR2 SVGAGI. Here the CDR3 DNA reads TGTGCCAGCAGTTACGGGTCTCCACCTAACCACGAGCACTACTTC. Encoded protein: CASSYGSPPNHEHYF.

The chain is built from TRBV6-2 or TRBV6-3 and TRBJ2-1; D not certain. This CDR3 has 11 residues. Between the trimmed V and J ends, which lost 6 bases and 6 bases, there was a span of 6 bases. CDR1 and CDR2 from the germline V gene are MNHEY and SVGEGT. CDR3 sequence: CASSNFNEQFF. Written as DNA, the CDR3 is TGTGCCAGCAGCAACTTCAATGAGCAGTTCTTC.

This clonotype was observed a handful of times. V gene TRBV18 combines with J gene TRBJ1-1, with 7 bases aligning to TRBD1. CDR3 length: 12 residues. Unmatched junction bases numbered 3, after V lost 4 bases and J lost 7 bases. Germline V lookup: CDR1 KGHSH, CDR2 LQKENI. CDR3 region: CASSLGQIEAFF. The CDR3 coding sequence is TGTGCCAGCTCACTGGGACAGATTGAAGCTTTCTTT.

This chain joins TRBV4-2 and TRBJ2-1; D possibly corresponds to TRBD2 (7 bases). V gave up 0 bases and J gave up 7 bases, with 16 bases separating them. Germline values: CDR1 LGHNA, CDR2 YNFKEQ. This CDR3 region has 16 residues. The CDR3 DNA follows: TGTGCCAGCAGCCAAGATCTGGCGGGGGCGCTGAATGAGCAGTTCTTC. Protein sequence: CASSQDLAGALNEQFF.

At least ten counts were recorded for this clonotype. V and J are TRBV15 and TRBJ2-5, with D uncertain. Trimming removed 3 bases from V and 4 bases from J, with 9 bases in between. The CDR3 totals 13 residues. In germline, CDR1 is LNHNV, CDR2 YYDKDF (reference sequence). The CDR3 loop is CATSRSLTETQYF. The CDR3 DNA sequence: TGTGCCACCAGCAGGAGCTTAACAGAGACCCAGTACTTC.

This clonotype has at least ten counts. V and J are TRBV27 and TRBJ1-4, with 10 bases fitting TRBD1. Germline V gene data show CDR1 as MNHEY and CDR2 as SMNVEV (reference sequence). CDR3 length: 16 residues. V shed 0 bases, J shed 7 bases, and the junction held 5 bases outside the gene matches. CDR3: CASSLSDGTGVEKLFF. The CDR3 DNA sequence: TGTGCCAGCAGTTTATCGGATGGGACAGGGGTTGAAAAACTGTTTTTT.

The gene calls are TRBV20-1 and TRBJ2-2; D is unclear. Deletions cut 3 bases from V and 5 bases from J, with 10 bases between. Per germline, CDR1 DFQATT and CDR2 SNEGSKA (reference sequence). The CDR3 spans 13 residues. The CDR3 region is CSASFRTTGELFF. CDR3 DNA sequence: TGCAGTGCTAGCTTTAGGACGACCGGGGAGCTGTTTTTT.

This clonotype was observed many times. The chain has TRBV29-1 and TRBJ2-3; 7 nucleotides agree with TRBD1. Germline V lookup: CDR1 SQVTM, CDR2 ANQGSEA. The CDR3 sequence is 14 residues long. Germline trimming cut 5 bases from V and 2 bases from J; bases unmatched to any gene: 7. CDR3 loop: CSVRDRSFTDTQYF. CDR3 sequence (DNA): TGCAGCGTTCGGGACAGATCTTTCACAGATACGCAGTATTTT.

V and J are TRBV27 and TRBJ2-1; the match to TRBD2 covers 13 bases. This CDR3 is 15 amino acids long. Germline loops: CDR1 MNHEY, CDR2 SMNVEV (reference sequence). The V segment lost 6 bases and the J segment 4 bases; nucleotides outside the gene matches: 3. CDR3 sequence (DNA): TGTGCCAGCAGCGAGGGACTAGCGGGATACAATGAGCAGTTCTTC. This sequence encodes CASSEGLAGYNEQFF.

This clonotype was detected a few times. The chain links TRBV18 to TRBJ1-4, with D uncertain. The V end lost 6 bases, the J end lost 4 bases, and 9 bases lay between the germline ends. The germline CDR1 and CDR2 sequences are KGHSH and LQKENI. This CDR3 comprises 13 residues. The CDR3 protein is CASSAMGNEKLFF. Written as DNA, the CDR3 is TGTGCCAGCTCTGCGATGGGTAATGAAAAACTGTTTTTT.

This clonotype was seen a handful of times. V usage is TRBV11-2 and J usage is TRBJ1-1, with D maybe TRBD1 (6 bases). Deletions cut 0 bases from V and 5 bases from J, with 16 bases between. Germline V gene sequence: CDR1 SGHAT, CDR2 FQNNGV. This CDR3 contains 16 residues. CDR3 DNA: TGTGCCAGCAGCTTAGATCGCAGGGGACCGGGGACTGAAGCTTTCTTT. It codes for CASSLDRRGPGTEAFF.

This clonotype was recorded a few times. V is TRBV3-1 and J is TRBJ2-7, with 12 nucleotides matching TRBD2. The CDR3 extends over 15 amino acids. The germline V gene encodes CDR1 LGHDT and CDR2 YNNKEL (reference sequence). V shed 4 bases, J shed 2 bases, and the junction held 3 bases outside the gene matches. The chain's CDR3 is CASSPTSGGTYEQYF. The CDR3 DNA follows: TGTGCCAGCAGCCCGACTAGCGGGGGTACCTACGAGCAGTACTTC.

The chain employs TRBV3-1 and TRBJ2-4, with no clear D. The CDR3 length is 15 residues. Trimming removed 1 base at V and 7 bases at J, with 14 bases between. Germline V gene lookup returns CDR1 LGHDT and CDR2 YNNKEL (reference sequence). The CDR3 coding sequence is TGTGCCAGCAGCCAAGTGGGCTCGGATGGGAACATTCAGTACTTC. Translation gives CASSQVGSDGNIQYF.

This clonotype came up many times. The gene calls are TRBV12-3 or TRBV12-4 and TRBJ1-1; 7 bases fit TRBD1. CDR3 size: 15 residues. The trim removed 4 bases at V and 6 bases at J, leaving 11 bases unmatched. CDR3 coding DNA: TGTGCCAGCAGTTCCCACAGGGGTGGCTTATCTGAAGCTTTCTTT. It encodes CASSSHRGGLSEAFF.

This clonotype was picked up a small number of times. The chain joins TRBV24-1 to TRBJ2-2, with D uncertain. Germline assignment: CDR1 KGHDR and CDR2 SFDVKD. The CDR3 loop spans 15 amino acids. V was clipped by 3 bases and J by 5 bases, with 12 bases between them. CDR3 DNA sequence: TGTGCCACCAGTGATCCTCTATCGGGTACCGGGGAGCTGTTTTTT. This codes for CATSDPLSGTGELFF.

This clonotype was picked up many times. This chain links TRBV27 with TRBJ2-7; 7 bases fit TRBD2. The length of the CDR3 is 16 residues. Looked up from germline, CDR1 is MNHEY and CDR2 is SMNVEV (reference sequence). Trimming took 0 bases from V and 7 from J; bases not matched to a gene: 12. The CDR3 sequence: CASSLSTVGGPREQYF. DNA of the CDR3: TGTGCCAGCAGTTTATCGACGGTGGGAGGGCCGAGAGAGCAGTACTTC.